This entry lists 19 T cell receptor beta chains sequenced from one sample in a study of cytomegalovirus exposure and HLA in healthy donors. Primers: 60 Vbeta forward and 13 Jbeta reverse. The assay was immunoSEQ multiplex PCR, and TCRdb's table has in-frame clones only and misses some. Of more than 140,000 clones listed, almost 85% are singletons. Sequencing input: PBMCs. Source of these receptors: a man in his thirties or forties in good health and CMV-seropositive.

J is TRBJ1-5 and V is TRBV2; unclear D gene. V lost 3 bases to trimming and J lost 3 bases, with 6 bases between them. Germline V gene data show CDR1 as SNHLY and CDR2 as FYNNEI. The CDR3 runs 13 residues. The CDR3: CASSDDFNQPQHF. The CDR3 region has the DNA TGTGCCAGCAGTGATGACTTCAATCAGCCCCAGCATTTT.

This sequence joins TRBV5-6 and TRBJ1-2, with 9 bases that match TRBD1. Trimming at V came to 3 bases and at J to 5 bases, leaving 14 bases not matched to a gene. The CDR3 consists of 17 residues. CDR1 and CDR2 (germline): SGHDT, YYEEEE. In nucleotides, the CDR3 is TGTGCCAGCAGCTCTGGACAGGGGTTTGCCAAATGGTATGGCTACACCTTC. This translates into CASSSGQGFAKWYGYTF.

This clone showed up just once. The chain is built from TRBV19 and TRBJ2-2, with D possibly TRBD1 on 5 matching bases. The CDR3 spans 19 residues. V lost 7 bases and J 2 bases, leaving 26 bases between the germline ends. Looked up from germline, CDR1 is LNHDA and CDR2 is SQIVND (reference sequence). CDR3 in DNA: TGTGCCAGTATTAGGGGTACAGCCCAAATCCCCGGCAACACCGGGGAGCTGTTTTTT. It specifies CASIRGTAQIPGNTGELFF.

Comments on this clone: A read error may produce the germline difference seen at one junction end. The chain links TRBV7-9 to TRBJ2-7, with a tentative D call TRBD1 (7 bases). This CDR3 spans 11 amino acids. Germline CDR1 is SEHNR and CDR2 is FQNEAQ (reference sequence). The CDR3: CSSSPGGEQYF. CDR3 DNA: TGTTCCAGCAGTCCAGGGGGGGAGCAGTACTTC.

This sequence joins TRBV4-1 and TRBJ2-7, with a tentative D call TRBD2 (6 bases). Trimming cost V 5 bases and J 7 bases, with 15 bases left between them. There are 13 residues in the CDR3. Germline-derived CDR1 and CDR2 are MGHRA and YSYEKL. CDR3 protein: CASSLSREWEQYF. Here the CDR3 DNA reads TGCGCCAGCAGCTTATCCCGGGAGTGGGAGCAGTACTTC.

The chain links TRBV5-6 to TRBJ2-7; no definite D call. Germline V gene data show CDR1 as SGHDT and CDR2 as YYEEEE. V lost 2 bases, J lost 0 bases, and 15 bases lay in between. This CDR3 region has 16 residues. The CDR3: CASSFSFRWSSYEQYF. The CDR3 DNA reads TGTGCCAGCAGCTTTAGTTTTCGGTGGAGCTCCTACGAGCAGTACTTC.

This chain joins TRBV30 and TRBJ1-5, with D unclear. CDR3 length equals 13 residues. The germline V gene encodes CDR1 GTSNPN and CDR2 SVGIG (reference sequence). V lost 1 base, J lost 3 bases, and 7 bases lay in between. CDR3 loop: CAWSETLNQPQHF. The CDR3, as DNA: TGTGCCTGGAGTGAGACTCTCAATCAGCCCCAGCATTTT.

The chain recombines TRBV30 with TRBJ1-1; no definite D call. Germline V gives CDR1 GTSNPN, CDR2 SVGIG (reference sequence). V was shortened by 0 bases and J by 7 bases, with 9 bases between the two germline ends. The CDR3 sequence is 12 residues long. CDR3 loop: CAWSVTQVEAFF. CDR3 DNA: TGTGCCTGGAGTGTCACCCAGGTTGAAGCTTTCTTT.

V gene TRBV5-5 combines with J gene TRBJ2-2, with 9 bases aligning to TRBD2. The germline CDR1 and CDR2 sequences are SGHKS and YYEKEE (reference sequence). Losses at the gene ends were 7 bases for V and 7 bases for J; bases not matched to a gene: 11. The CDR3 has 15 amino acids. CDR3 region: CASFLREGASGELFF. The DNA for the CDR3 is TGTGCCAGCTTCCTGCGGGAGGGGGCCAGCGGGGAGCTGTTTTTT.

V is TRBV29-1 and J is TRBJ1-2, with D hard to call. This CDR3 region has 12 residues. The V end was cut by 6 bases, the J end by 4 bases, with 12 bases between. Germline V lookup: CDR1 SQVTM, CDR2 ANQGSEA. CDR3 sequence reads: CSVRVGFYGYTF. The CDR3 DNA is TGCAGCGTGAGGGTCGGATTCTATGGCTACACCTTC.

This clone appeared once. This chain connects TRBV29-1 to TRBJ2-3, with 7 bases that match TRBD1. The CDR3 has 16 amino acids. Germline assignment: CDR1 SQVTM and CDR2 ANQGSEA. The trim removed 1 base at V and 4 bases at J, leaving 11 bases unmatched. The CDR3 DNA sequence: TGCAGCGTTGAAGTAGGGCAGGGGGTTAAGGCAGATACGCAGTATTTT. Translated: CSVEVGQGVKADTQYF.

This rearrangement joins TRBV4-2 to TRBJ2-1; maybe TRBD1 (5 bases). The CDR3 totals 13 residues. Germline V gene lookup returns CDR1 LGHNA and CDR2 YNFKEQ. Trimming stripped 0 bases from V and 10 bases from J, with 10 bases between. The CDR3 coding sequence is TGTGCCAGCAGCCAAGAGCAGGGATGGGAGCAGTTCTTC. Translated: CASSQEQGWEQFF.

The chain couples TRBV6-5 to TRBJ2-6; unclear D gene. The CDR3 is 13 amino acids. CDR1 and CDR2 (germline): MNHEY, SVGAGI. Trimming cost V 7 bases and J 0 bases, with 4 bases left between them. CDR3 nucleotide sequence: TGTGCCAGCACTTCCTCTGGGGCCAACGTCCTGACTTTC. Its translation: CASTSSGANVLTF.

In its sample, this clone was seen a few times. The chain is built from TRBV6-4 and TRBJ2-3, with TRBD2 identical over 10 bases. This CDR3 has 16 amino acids. Germline trimming cut 0 bases from V and 8 bases from J; bases unmatched to any gene: 8. Germline assignment: CDR1 MRHNA and CDR2 SNTAGT. The DNA for the CDR3 is TGTGCCAGCAGTGACTCGAGTCTAGCGGGGGCTGCTACGCAGTATTTT. Its protein is CASSDSSLAGAATQYF.

The chain couples TRBV2 to TRBJ1-3; TRBD1 might be the D (6 bases). Germline V gene sequence: CDR1 SNHLY, CDR2 FYNNEI. Between the trimmed V and J ends, which lost 2 bases and 3 bases, there was a span of 11 bases. CDR3 size: 15 residues. The CDR3 DNA sequence: TGTGCCAGCAGTGAATGGACCAGGGGTGGAAACACCATATATTTT. Translation: CASSEWTRGGNTIYF.

The CDR3 is CAWKTSYTYNSPLHF. The CDR3 coding sequence is TGTGCCTGGAAAACTTCATATACCTATAATTCACCCCTCCACTTT. This rearrangement joins TRBV30 to TRBJ1-6; D uncertain. The CDR3 runs to 15 residues. V lost 4 bases and J lost 2, with 12 bases in between. Germline CDR1 is GTSNPN and CDR2 is SVGIG (reference sequence).

This chain joins TRBV7-9 and TRBJ1-5; no definite D call. The CDR3 runs to 13 residues. The V end lost 3 bases, the J end lost 4 bases, and 7 bases lay between the germline ends. CDR1 and CDR2 (germline): SEHNR, FQNEAQ (reference sequence). The CDR3 nucleotides read TGTGCCAGCAGCTTGATGACTAATCAGCCCCAGCATTTT. Protein: CASSLMTNQPQHF.

The rearrangement links TRBV30 to TRBJ1-1; D unresolved. This CDR3 contains 14 residues. From germline, CDR1 is GTSNPN and CDR2 SVGIG (reference sequence). V lost 1 base and J 11 bases, leaving 20 bases between the germline ends. The CDR3 spells CAWSASSVRVRAFF. The DNA of the CDR3 is TGTGCCTGGAGTGCTTCCTCTGTCCGGGTACGGGCTTTCTTT.

The chain joins TRBV9 to TRBJ2-5; TRBD2 aligns across 10 bases. The CDR3 runs 14 residues. Germline trimming cut 6 bases from V and 5 bases from J; bases unmatched to any gene: 7. CDR1 and CDR2 from the germline V gene are SGDLS and YYNGEE. CDR3 in DNA: TGTGCCAGCACCCCTAGCGGGGGAGGTGAGACCCAGTACTTC. Protein product: CASTPSGGGETQYF. The full variable domain, its missing parts supplied by reference TRBV9 and TRBJ2-5, is DSGVTQTPKHLITATGQRVTLRCSPRSGDLSVYWYQQSLDQGLQFLIQYYNGEERAKGNILERFSAQQFPDLHSELNLSSLELGDSALYFCASTPSGGGETQYFGPGTRLLVL.